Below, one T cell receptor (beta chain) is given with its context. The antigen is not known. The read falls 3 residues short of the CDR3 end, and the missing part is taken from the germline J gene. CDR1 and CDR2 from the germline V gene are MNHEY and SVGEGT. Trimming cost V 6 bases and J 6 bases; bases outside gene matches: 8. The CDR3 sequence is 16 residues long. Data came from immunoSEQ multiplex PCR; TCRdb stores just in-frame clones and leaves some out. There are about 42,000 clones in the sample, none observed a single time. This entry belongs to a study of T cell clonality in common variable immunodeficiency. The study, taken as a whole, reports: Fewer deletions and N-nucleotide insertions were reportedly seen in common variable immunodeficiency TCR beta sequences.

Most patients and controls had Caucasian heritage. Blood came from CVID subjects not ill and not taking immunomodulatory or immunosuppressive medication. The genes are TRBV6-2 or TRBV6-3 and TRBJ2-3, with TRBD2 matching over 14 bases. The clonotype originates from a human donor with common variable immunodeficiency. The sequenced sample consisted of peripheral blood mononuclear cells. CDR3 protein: CASRPETSGGADTQYF. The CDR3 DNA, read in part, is TGTGCCAGCAGGCCCGAGACTAGCGGGGGGGCCGATACG.